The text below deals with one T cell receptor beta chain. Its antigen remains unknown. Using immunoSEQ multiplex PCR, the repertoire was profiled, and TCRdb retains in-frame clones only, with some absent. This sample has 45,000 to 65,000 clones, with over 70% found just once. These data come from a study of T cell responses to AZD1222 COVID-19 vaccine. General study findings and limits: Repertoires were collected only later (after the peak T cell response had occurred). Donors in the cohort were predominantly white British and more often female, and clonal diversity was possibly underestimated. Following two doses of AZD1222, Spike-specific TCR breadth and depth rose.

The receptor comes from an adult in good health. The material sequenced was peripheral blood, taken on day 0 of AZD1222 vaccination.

The CDR3 bases are TGTGCCAGCAGTGACGATGGAGGGAGGGGATATACGCAGTATTTT. Residues: CASSDDGGRGYTQYF. The chain joins TRBV2 to TRBJ2-3, with 7 positions matching TRBD2. V lost 3 bases and J lost 7; bases outside the gene matches: 10. The germline V gene encodes CDR1 SNHLY and CDR2 FYNNEI. This CDR3 comprises 15 residues. Filled out from reference TRBV2 and TRBJ2-3, the complete variable domain reads EPEVTQTPSHQVTQMGQEVILRCVPISNHLYFYWYRQILGQKVEFLVSFYNNEISEKSEIFDDQFSVERPDGSNFTLKIRSTKLEDSAMYFCASSDDGGRGYTQYFGPGTRLTVL.